This T cell receptor (beta chain) came from a study of post-analysis software for immune sequencing data. TCR beta cDNA libraries had unique molecular identifiers. Each CDR3 protein gets one entry after TCRdb re-called the PCR reads with MiXCR. The sample lists hundreds of thousands of distinct CDR3 sequences, just under 30% occurring once. About this clonotype itself: Its antigen is still unknown.

Study observations and caveats: Roughly five TRBV segments, including TRBV5-6, TRBV5-1 and TRBV20-1, were more frequent in patients than controls.

Looked up from germline, CDR1 is MNHNS and CDR2 is SASEGT. The CDR3 runs to 10 residues. The germline V and J ends were trimmed by 9 bases and 6 bases, with 8 bases remaining between them. Sequencing was done on a sample of blood. This clonotype originated in a girl between 10 and 17 years old with multiple sclerosis. V gene TRBV6-1 combines with J gene TRBJ1-2; a weak D match, TRBD1 (6 bases). For the CDR3, the DNA is TGTGCCAGTCACAGGGATGGCTACACCTTC. Its translation is CASHRDGYTF.